A selection of T cell receptor beta chains follows, all from one sample in a study of OX40 agonist ivuxolimab in advanced cancers. Profiled with immunoSEQ multiplex PCR; TCRdb holds only in-frame clones, not every one. The data show approximately 34,000 clones, nearly 90% seen once. The sample consisted of CD4+ or CD8+ T cells sorted from blood, taken in a trial of the OX40 agonist ivuxolimab. These receptors came from an adult with an advanced solid tumor such as melanoma, head and neck, liver or kidney cancer. Both conserved end residues are part of each CDR3. The D gene is left open where the match is weak. Rows may omit the clone size; those that give it use once, few, many or a size class.

d_call: NA; j_call: TRBJ2-6; v_call: TRBV14; clone_size: NA; cdr3_aa: CASSTSVLNAHVLTF; cdr3_nt: TGTGCCAGCAGCACATCCGTTTTAAACGCCCACGTCCTGACTTTC
d_call: NA; j_call: TRBJ1-2; v_call: TRBV6-5; clone_size: NA; cdr3_aa: CATHSEGYTF; cdr3_nt: TGTGCCACCCACAGCGAAGGCTACACCTTC
d_call: TRBD1; j_call: TRBJ1-2; v_call: TRBV27; clone_size: few; cdr3_aa: CASSFHRGYGYTF; cdr3_nt: TGTGCCAGCAGTTTTCACAGGGGGTATGGCTACACCTTC
d_call: NA; j_call: TRBJ2-1; v_call: TRBV6-5; clone_size: NA; cdr3_aa: CASSYFDTDNEQFF; cdr3_nt: TGTGCCAGCAGTTACTTCGACACCGACAATGAGCAGTTCTTC
d_call: NA; j_call: TRBJ2-3; v_call: TRBV7-8; clone_size: once; cdr3_aa: CASSLARTQGADTQYF; cdr3_nt: TGTGCCAGCAGCTTAGCCCGGACCCAGGGAGCAGATACGCAGTATTTT
d_call: NA; j_call: TRBJ2-7; v_call: TRBV6-5; clone_size: few; cdr3_aa: CASSYSSAAGNGEQYF; cdr3_nt: TGTGCCAGCAGTTACTCATCGGCGGCGGGAAATGGCGAGCAGTACTTC
d_call: TRBD1; j_call: TRBJ2-3; v_call: TRBV6-6; clone_size: NA; cdr3_aa: CASRAGGRADTQYF; cdr3_nt: TGTGCCAGCAGGGCAGGGGGCCGCGCAGATACGCAGTATTTT
d_call: TRBD2; j_call: TRBJ2-7; v_call: TRBV9; clone_size: NA; cdr3_aa: CASSVASGGTYEQYF; cdr3_nt: TGTGCCAGCAGCGTAGCAAGCGGGGGGACGTACGAGCAGTACTTC
d_call: NA; j_call: TRBJ1-1; v_call: TRBV5-5; clone_size: NA; cdr3_aa: CASSSLAVNTEAFF; cdr3_nt: TGTGCCAGCAGCTCTCTGGCCGTGAACACTGAAGCTTTCTTT
d_call: NA; j_call: TRBJ1-4; v_call: TRBV4-2; clone_size: NA; cdr3_aa: CASSFARGAEKLFF; cdr3_nt: TGTGCCAGCAGCTTCGCCCGGGGGGCTGAAAAACTGTTTTTT
d_call: NA; j_call: TRBJ2-1; v_call: TRBV29-1; clone_size: NA; cdr3_aa: CSVDSSLSRGDYNEQFF; cdr3_nt: TGCAGCGTTGATTCGTCCCTAAGCAGGGGCGATTACAATGAGCAGTTCTTC
d_call: TRBD1; j_call: TRBJ1-5; v_call: TRBV30; clone_size: NA; cdr3_aa: CAWSVGQGNQPQHF; cdr3_nt: TGTGCCTGGAGTGTGGGACAGGGTAATCAGCCCCAGCATTTT
d_call: NA; j_call: TRBJ2-7; v_call: TRBV10-3; clone_size: NA; cdr3_aa: CAISESLYEQYF; cdr3_nt: TGTGCCATCAGTGAGTCCCTCTACGAGCAGTACTTC
d_call: NA; j_call: TRBJ1-5; v_call: TRBV27; clone_size: NA; cdr3_aa: CASSDSGGGWSNQPQHF; cdr3_nt: TGTGCCAGCAGCGATTCGGGGGGGGGCTGGAGCAATCAGCCCCAGCATTTT
d_call: TRBD1; j_call: TRBJ2-7; v_call: TRBV29-1; clone_size: NA; cdr3_aa: CSVEGVGDSPNEQYF; cdr3_nt: TGCAGCGTTGAAGGCGTGGGGGACAGCCCGAACGAGCAGTACTTC
d_call: TRBD2; j_call: TRBJ2-1; v_call: TRBV5-4; clone_size: NA; cdr3_aa: CASSFIAGAYNEQFF; cdr3_nt: TGTGCCAGCAGCTTTATAGCGGGGGCCTACAATGAGCAGTTCTTC
d_call: NA; j_call: TRBJ1-2; v_call: TRBV9; clone_size: once; cdr3_aa: CASSVELAGVSGYTF; cdr3_nt: TGTGCCAGCAGCGTAGAATTGGCAGGGGTGAGTGGCTACACCTTC
d_call: NA; j_call: TRBJ1-5; v_call: TRBV9; clone_size: NA; cdr3_aa: CASGAGQPQHF; cdr3_nt: TGTGCCAGCGGCGCCGGACAGCCCCAGCATTTT
d_call: NA; j_call: TRBJ2-2; v_call: TRBV11-3; clone_size: NA; cdr3_aa: CASSSPRGPGELFF; cdr3_nt: TGTGCCAGCAGCTCACCGAGGGGTCCCGGGGAGCTGTTTTTT
d_call: NA; j_call: TRBJ2-2; v_call: TRBV9; clone_size: NA; cdr3_aa: CASSGGPGELFF; cdr3_nt: TGTGCCAGCAGCGGGGGCCCCGGGGAGCTGTTTTTT
d_call: TRBD1; j_call: TRBJ1-5; v_call: TRBV19; clone_size: NA; cdr3_aa: CASSWTGAGNQPQHF; cdr3_nt: TGTGCCAGTAGCTGGACAGGGGCGGGCAATCAGCCCCAGCATTTT
d_call: TRBD1; j_call: TRBJ2-5; v_call: TRBV28; clone_size: NA; cdr3_aa: CASSPGTGVDQETQYF; cdr3_nt: TGTGCCAGCAGTCCCGGGACAGGGGTGGACCAAGAGACCCAGTACTTC
d_call: NA; j_call: TRBJ2-3; v_call: TRBV12-2; clone_size: NA; cdr3_aa: CASRPKGRGRIDTQYF; cdr3_nt: TGTGCAAGTCGCCCAAAGGGCAGGGGGCGTATAGATACGCAGTATTTT
d_call: NA; j_call: TRBJ2-2; v_call: TRBV7-6; clone_size: NA; cdr3_aa: CASSPTGSGELFF; cdr3_nt: TGTGCCAGCAGCCCGACAGGTTCGGGGGAGCTGTTTTTT
d_call: TRBD1; j_call: TRBJ2-3; v_call: TRBV6-6; clone_size: NA; cdr3_aa: CASSPRQGAEDTQYF; cdr3_nt: TGTGCCAGCAGTCCAAGACAGGGGGCAGAAGATACGCAGTATTTT
d_call: NA; j_call: TRBJ2-1; v_call: TRBV9; clone_size: NA; cdr3_aa: CASNPGDNEQFF; cdr3_nt: TGTGCCAGCAACCCGGGGGACAATGAGCAGTTCTTC
d_call: NA; j_call: TRBJ2-1; v_call: TRBV4-1; clone_size: NA; cdr3_aa: CASSLAGGVNNEQFF; cdr3_nt: TGCGCCAGCAGCCTCGCTGGGGGTGTCAACAATGAGCAGTTCTTC
d_call: NA; j_call: TRBJ1-1; v_call: TRBV19; clone_size: NA; cdr3_aa: CASSISQSMNTEAFF; cdr3_nt: TGTGCCAGTAGTATTTCACAGTCCATGAACACTGAAGCTTTCTTT
d_call: TRBD2; j_call: TRBJ2-3; v_call: TRBV27; clone_size: NA; cdr3_aa: CASSLSASGGDTQYF; cdr3_nt: TGTGCCAGCAGTTTATCGGCTAGCGGGGGAGATACGCAGTATTTT
d_call: NA; j_call: TRBJ2-3; v_call: TRBV11-2; clone_size: NA; cdr3_aa: CASSSGGSTDTQYF; cdr3_nt: TGTGCCAGCAGCTCGGGGGGCAGCACAGATACGCAGTATTTT
d_call: TRBD1; j_call: TRBJ1-3; v_call: TRBV4-1; clone_size: NA; cdr3_aa: CASSGPTGVDTIYF; cdr3_nt: TGCGCCAGCAGCGGACCGACAGGGGTGGACACCATATATTTT
d_call: NA; j_call: TRBJ2-7; v_call: TRBV28; clone_size: NA; cdr3_aa: CASSSEEDSSYEQYF; cdr3_nt: TGTGCCAGCAGTTCGGAAGAGGACAGCTCCTACGAGCAGTACTTC
d_call: TRBD2; j_call: TRBJ2-1; v_call: TRBV2; clone_size: NA; cdr3_aa: CASSEVAGGFREQFF; cdr3_nt: TGTGCCAGCAGTGAAGTAGCGGGGGGGTTTCGGGAGCAGTTCTTC
d_call: NA; j_call: TRBJ1-5; v_call: TRBV6-1; clone_size: NA; cdr3_aa: CASSEVQSSNQPQHF; cdr3_nt: TGTGCCAGCAGCGAAGTACAGTCTAGCAATCAGCCCCAGCATTTT
d_call: NA; j_call: TRBJ1-3; v_call: TRBV6-5; clone_size: NA; cdr3_aa: CASTRGRLSGNTIYF; cdr3_nt: TGTGCCAGTACTCGAGGACGGCTCTCTGGAAACACCATATATTTT
d_call: NA; j_call: TRBJ1-2; v_call: TRBV5-1; clone_size: many; cdr3_aa: CASLPYAGTTRDYGYTF; cdr3_nt: TGCGCCAGCCTTCCTTACGCCGGGACAACAAGGGACTATGGCTACACCTTC
d_call: TRBD1; j_call: TRBJ1-2; v_call: TRBV19; clone_size: NA; cdr3_aa: CASRIGTGVGYGYTF; cdr3_nt: TGTGCCAGTAGAATCGGGACAGGGGTTGGCTATGGCTACACCTTC
d_call: TRBD2; j_call: TRBJ2-3; v_call: TRBV28; clone_size: NA; cdr3_aa: CASSPSPGGVTDTQYF; cdr3_nt: TGTGCCAGCAGTCCCTCTCCGGGGGGGGTCACAGATACGCAGTATTTT
d_call: TRBD2; j_call: TRBJ2-1; v_call: TRBV13; clone_size: NA; cdr3_aa: CASSRDLRGDPGRVFF; cdr3_nt: TGTGCCAGCAGCCGAGACCTTCGCGGGGACCCGGGGAGGGTGTTCTTC
d_call: NA; j_call: TRBJ2-2; v_call: TRBV4-1; clone_size: once; cdr3_aa: CASSQNRDTYTGELFF; cdr3_nt: TGCGCCAGCAGCCAAAATCGGGACACCTACACCGGGGAGCTGTTTTTT
d_call: TRBD2; j_call: TRBJ2-7; v_call: TRBV11-3; clone_size: NA; cdr3_aa: CASSPWRAGGPYEQYF; cdr3_nt: TGTGCCAGCAGCCCGTGGCGGGCGGGGGGTCCCTACGAGCAGTACTTC
d_call: NA; j_call: TRBJ1-4; v_call: TRBV6-5; clone_size: few; cdr3_aa: CASGGVNEKLFF; cdr3_nt: TGTGCCAGCGGCGGGGTTAATGAAAAACTGTTTTTT
d_call: TRBD2; j_call: TRBJ2-3; v_call: TRBV4-1; clone_size: NA; cdr3_aa: CASSQTRVAGQDTQYF; cdr3_nt: TGCGCCAGCAGCCAAACCAGGGTAGCGGGGCAGGATACGCAGTATTTT
d_call: TRBD1; j_call: TRBJ2-7; v_call: TRBV5-1; clone_size: NA; cdr3_aa: CASSVGTGTAYEQYF; cdr3_nt: TGCGCCAGCAGCGTCGGCACCGGGACAGCCTACGAGCAGTACTTC
d_call: NA; j_call: TRBJ2-3; v_call: TRBV27; clone_size: once; cdr3_aa: CASRGGLTDTQYF; cdr3_nt: TGTGCCAGCAGAGGGGGGTTGACAGATACGCAGTATTTT
d_call: TRBD1; j_call: TRBJ2-7; v_call: TRBV28; clone_size: NA; cdr3_aa: CASSLDPSQGQDEQYF; cdr3_nt: TGTGCCAGCAGTTTGGACCCCTCACAGGGGCAGGACGAGCAGTACTTC
d_call: TRBD1; j_call: TRBJ2-3; v_call: TRBV11-3; clone_size: NA; cdr3_aa: CASSSRQGVDTQYF; cdr3_nt: TGTGCCAGCAGCTCTCGACAGGGAGTTGATACGCAGTATTTT
d_call: TRBD2; j_call: TRBJ2-7; v_call: TRBV7-2; clone_size: NA; cdr3_aa: CASSASAGSYEQYF; cdr3_nt: TGTGCCAGCAGCGCATCAGCGGGGTCCTACGAGCAGTACTTC
d_call: NA; j_call: TRBJ2-7; v_call: TRBV5-6; clone_size: NA; cdr3_aa: CASSPPRSSYEQYF; cdr3_nt: TGTGCCAGCAGCCCCCCCCGAAGCTCCTACGAGCAGTACTTC
d_call: TRBD1; j_call: TRBJ2-7; v_call: TRBV6-5; clone_size: NA; cdr3_aa: CASSYAQGDYEQYF; cdr3_nt: TGTGCCAGCAGTTACGCACAGGGGGACTACGAGCAGTACTTC
d_call: TRBD2; j_call: TRBJ2-1; v_call: TRBV7-8; clone_size: NA; cdr3_aa: CATGLAGLSVGDEQFF; cdr3_nt: TGTGCCACGGGACTAGCGGGGCTCTCCGTCGGCGATGAGCAGTTCTTC
d_call: TRBD1; j_call: TRBJ1-2; v_call: TRBV5-4; clone_size: NA; cdr3_aa: CASSLDRGYGYTF; cdr3_nt: TGTGCCAGCAGCCTAGACAGGGGCTATGGCTACACCTTC
d_call: TRBD2; j_call: TRBJ2-7; v_call: TRBV5-4; clone_size: NA; cdr3_aa: CASSLAGAPAYEQYF; cdr3_nt: TGTGCCAGCAGTCTAGCGGGGGCCCCTGCCTACGAGCAGTACTTC
d_call: NA; j_call: TRBJ2-7; v_call: TRBV27; clone_size: once; cdr3_aa: CASSFAGPSYEQYF; cdr3_nt: TGTGCCAGCAGTTTTGCGGGACCATCCTACGAGCAGTACTTC
d_call: TRBD2; j_call: TRBJ2-3; v_call: TRBV5-1; clone_size: NA; cdr3_aa: CASSWELAGDTDTQYF; cdr3_nt: TGCGCCAGCAGCTGGGAATTAGCGGGGGACACAGATACGCAGTATTTT
d_call: NA; j_call: TRBJ2-7; v_call: TRBV7-8; clone_size: few; cdr3_aa: CASSLVRDFPYEQYF; cdr3_nt: TGTGCCAGCAGCTTGGTGCGGGACTTCCCCTACGAGCAGTACTTC
d_call: NA; j_call: TRBJ2-7; v_call: TRBV7-9; clone_size: NA; cdr3_aa: CASSLMADEQYF; cdr3_nt: TGTGCCAGCAGCTTAATGGCGGACGAGCAGTACTTC
d_call: TRBD1; j_call: TRBJ1-5; v_call: TRBV6-6; clone_size: few; cdr3_aa: CASSTGVVQPQHF; cdr3_nt: TGTGCCAGTTCAACAGGGGTGGTTCAGCCCCAGCATTTT
d_call: TRBD1; j_call: TRBJ2-2; v_call: TRBV9; clone_size: NA; cdr3_aa: CASSGDRENTGELFF; cdr3_nt: TGTGCCAGCAGCGGGGACAGGGAGAACACCGGGGAGCTGTTTTTT